These T cell receptor beta chains were read from a single sample in a study of OX40 agonist ivuxolimab in advanced cancers. Measured with immunoSEQ multiplex PCR; TCRdb has only the in-frame clones, and not every one. The table lists 75,000 to 100,000 clones, roughly nine tenths of them singletons. The specimen comprised CD4+ or CD8+ T cells sorted from blood, sampled in a trial of the OX40 agonist ivuxolimab. These receptors all stem from an adult with an advanced solid tumor such as melanoma, head and neck, liver or kidney cancer. The CDR3 runs from the conserved cysteine through the conserved F or W. D genes are given only for firm matches. Only part of the rows carry a size: once, few, many, or a class if the clone is expanded.

>14|TRBJ2-6|.|.|TRBV5-1
CASRGTAGANVLTF
TGCGCCAGCAGGGGAACAGCTGGGGCCAACGTCCTGACTTTC
>14|TRBJ2-2|.|.|TRBV27
CASSSGLSGGELFF
TGTGCCAGCAGTTCGGGACTCAGCGGCGGGGAGCTGTTTTTT
>13|TRBJ1-2|.|.|TRBV27
CASSPQGNYGYTF
TGTGCCAGCAGTCCCCAGGGAAACTATGGCTACACCTTC
>15|TRBJ1-3|TRBD1|.|TRBV2
CASSSPGQGRNTIYF
TGTGCCAGCAGTTCTCCGGGACAGGGCCGAAACACCATATATTTT
>13|TRBJ2-7|.|.|TRBV7-6
CASSSQGYYEQYF
TGTGCCAGCAGCTCCCAGGGGTACTACGAGCAGTACTTC
>14|TRBJ1-2|TRBD1|.|TRBV23-1
CASSQSPGQGGYTF
TGCGCCAGCAGTCAATCGCCGGGACAGGGTGGCTACACCTTC
>15|TRBJ2-4|TRBD2|.|TRBV6-1
CASRVGLAGGGIQYF
TGTGCCAGCAGAGTCGGACTAGCGGGCGGAGGAATTCAGTACTTC
>15|TRBJ1-2|.|.|TRBV10-3
CAIKREQGPNYGYTF
TGTGCCATCAAACGGGAACAGGGACCTAACTATGGCTACACCTTC
>12|TRBJ2-2|.|.|TRBV7-3
CASSPPQGELFF
TGTGCCAGCAGCCCCCCTCAGGGGGAGCTGTTTTTT
>13|TRBJ1-5|.|.|TRBV6-6
CASRRGNNQPQHF
TGTGCCAGCAGGAGGGGTAACAATCAGCCCCAGCATTTT
>13|TRBJ1-1|.|.|TRBV15
CATSPSSRGEAFF
TGTGCCACCAGCCCTTCTAGCCGCGGGGAAGCTTTCTTT
>13|TRBJ1-5|TRBD1|few|TRBV27
CASSFDRVQPQHF
TGTGCCAGCAGCTTCGACAGGGTTCAGCCCCAGCATTTT
>14|TRBJ2-7|TRBD2|once|TRBV6-1
CASRRTSVTGEQYF
TGTGCCAGCCGCCGGACTAGCGTGACGGGGGAGCAGTACTTC
>13|TRBJ2-3|.|.|TRBV30
CAWSSGTWDTQYF
TGTGCCTGGTCATCCGGGACCTGGGATACGCAGTATTTT
>16|TRBJ1-6|.|.|TRBV6-5
CASSYSTANYNSPLHF
TGTGCCAGCAGTTACTCGACCGCGAACTATAATTCACCCCTCCACTTT
>13|TRBJ2-3|TRBD1|.|TRBV18
CASSSNRGRAQYF
TGTGCCAGCTCATCAAACAGGGGTCGAGCGCAGTATTTT
>12|TRBJ1-2|.|.|TRBV18
CASSQPYEGYTF
TGTGCCAGCTCACAGCCCTATGAGGGCTACACCTTC
>11|TRBJ2-4|.|once|TRBV25-1
CARTAKNIQYF
TGTGCCAGGACAGCCAAAAACATTCAGTACTTC
>12|TRBJ2-7|.|.|TRBV7-8
CASSSRVYEQYF
TGTGCCAGCAGCTCCAGGGTCTACGAGCAGTACTTC
>12|TRBJ2-1|.|once|TRBV5-4
CASSLGGVEQFF
TGTGCCAGCAGTCTAGGCGGGGTCGAGCAGTTCTTC
>14|TRBJ1-4|.|.|TRBV6-5
CASSYSNTYRELFF
TGTGCCAGCAGTTACTCCAATACCTACCGTGAGCTGTTTTTT
>14|TRBJ2-7|TRBD1|.|TRBV29-1
CSAGQGGKPYEQYF
TGCAGCGCGGGACAGGGAGGGAAGCCCTACGAGCAGTACTTC
>14|TRBJ1-2|.|.|TRBV6-5
CASSYSTGTNGYTF
TGTGCCAGCAGTTACTCGACGGGGACGAATGGCTACACCTTC
>15|TRBJ1-2|TRBD1|few|TRBV4-1
CASSQGGQAVRGYTF
TGCGCCAGCAGCCAAGGGGGACAGGCCGTGAGAGGCTACACCTTC
>11|TRBJ2-1|.|.|TRBV29-1
CSVTPGVEQFF
TGCAGCGTTACCCCTGGGGTTGAGCAGTTCTTC
>11|TRBJ1-2|.|.|TRBV14
CASSQRTEPTF
TGTGCCAGCAGCCAGAGGACAGAGCCCACCTTC
>15|TRBJ2-7|.|.|TRBV4-1
CASSQTSPASYEQYF
TGCGCCAGCAGCCAAACCTCCCCGGCCTCCTACGAGCAGTACTTC
>12|TRBJ2-7|.|.|TRBV10-2
CASSGTFYEQYF
TGCGCCAGCAGTGGGACTTTCTACGAGCAGTACTTC
>11|TRBJ2-7|TRBD2|once|TRBV2
CASRREREQYF
TGTGCCAGCCGGCGGGAGAGGGAGCAGTACTTC
>15|TRBJ2-5|TRBD1|.|TRBV30
CAWTARDRGRETQYF
TGTGCCTGGACCGCCCGAGACAGGGGGAGGGAGACCCAGTACTTC
>14|TRBJ2-7|.|.|TRBV7-8
CASSPQLGSYEQYF
TGTGCCAGCAGCCCCCAACTAGGTTCCTACGAGCAGTACTTC
>15|TRBJ2-7|TRBD2|once|TRBV27
CASSLTSVGSYEQYF
TGTGCCAGCAGTTTGACTAGCGTCGGGTCCTACGAGCAGTACTTC
>15|TRBJ2-6|.|.|TRBV5-5
CASTRPATGANVLTF
TGTGCCAGCACTAGGCCTGCTACTGGGGCCAACGTCCTGACTTTC
>13|TRBJ1-2|.|.|TRBV9
CASSVGRGYGYTF
TGTGCCAGCAGCGTAGGCAGGGGCTATGGCTACACCTTC
>14|TRBJ2-1|TRBD1|.|TRBV18
CASPKTGVMSEQFF
TGTGCCAGTCCCAAGACAGGGGTGATGAGTGAGCAGTTCTTC
>16|TRBJ2-2|.|.|TRBV7-8
CASSPRPFQNTGELFF
TGTGCCAGCAGCCCCCGGCCCTTCCAGAACACCGGGGAGCTGTTTTTT
>15|TRBJ2-1|.|.|TRBV11-2
CASSSGTSSYNEQFF
TGTGCCAGCAGCAGTGGGACGAGCTCCTACAATGAGCAGTTCTTC
>15|TRBJ2-6|TRBD1|few|TRBV27
CAAGQGTSGANVLTF
TGTGCAGCGGGACAGGGTACTTCTGGGGCCAACGTCCTGACTTTC
>13|TRBJ1-2|.|.|TRBV6-1
CASNWGGNYGYTF
TGTGCCAGCAACTGGGGAGGAAACTATGGCTACACCTTC
>12|TRBJ1-2|.|.|TRBV5-8
CASSPENYGYTF
TGTGCCAGCAGCCCAGAGAACTATGGCTACACCTTC